The 18 T cell receptor beta chains reported below all come from one sample, sequenced in a study of cytomegalovirus exposure and HLA in healthy donors. The PCR was carried out with 60 Vbeta primers and 13 Jbeta primers. The assay was immunoSEQ multiplex PCR, and TCRdb's table has in-frame clones only and misses some. The sample has 90,000 to 140,000 clones; over 65% are singletons. The sample comprised PBMCs. These receptor sequences come from a man between 35 and 55 years old in good health and CMV-seropositive.

This rearrangement joins TRBV5-6 to TRBJ1-1; D uncertain. CDR1 SGHDT and CDR2 YYEEEE come from the germline V gene. The ends were cut back, 0 bases at V and 0 bases at J, with 6 bases in the middle. This CDR3 has 14 residues. In DNA form, the CDR3 reads TGTGCCAGCAGCTTGGAACAGATGAACACTGAAGCTTTCTTT. Protein sequence: CASSLEQMNTEAFF.

V gene TRBV19 combines with J gene TRBJ1-2; possibly TRBD1 for D (6 bases). V was cut by 3 bases and J by 7 bases, with 18 bases left in between. The V gene's germline CDR1 is LNHDA and CDR2 SQIVND (reference sequence). There are 15 residues in the CDR3. The CDR3 spells CASSIGGASIGGYTF. DNA for the CDR3: TGTGCCAGTAGTATTGGGGGGGCCAGCATTGGTGGCTACACCTTC.

V gene TRBV6-1 combines with J gene TRBJ1-5, with D maybe TRBD1 (6 bases). The CDR3 is 14 amino acids. CDR1 is MNHNS, CDR2 SASEGT, per germline. With 6 bases removed from V and 2 bases from J, the gap between germline ends came to 11 bases. The chain's CDR3 is CASRRRGGNQPQHF. In DNA form, the CDR3 reads TGTGCCAGCAGGCGCAGGGGTGGCAATCAGCCCCAGCATTTT.

The chain recombines TRBV21-1 with TRBJ2-2; the D call in the table, TRBD1, was not verified against the DNA. TRBV21-1 is listed as a pseudogene. CDR3 length: 15 amino acids. The CDR3 region is CASSSRTGGIGELFF. The CDR3 coding sequence is TGTGCCAGCAGCAGCCGGACAGGGGGAATCGGGGAGCTGTTTTTT.

The chain combines TRBV9 with TRBJ1-2; D is possibly TRBD1 (6 bases). The V end lost 4 bases, the J end lost 2 bases, and 12 bases lay between the germline ends. Germline V gives CDR1 SGDLS, CDR2 YYNGEE. The CDR3 consists of 14 residues. CDR3 bases: TGTGCCAGCAGCCCTCACAGGGACAACTATGGCTACACCTTC. This gives the protein CASSPHRDNYGYTF.

The chain uses TRBV5-4 and TRBJ2-5; 11 bases align to TRBD2. Germline CDR1 SGHNT, CDR2 YYREEE (reference sequence). The V gene end was trimmed by 2 bases and the J gene end by 5 bases; junction bases not matched to a gene: 5. This CDR3 has 15 amino acids. CDR3 bases: TGTGCCAGCAGCTTTAGCGGGGGGGCCATGGAGACCCAGTACTTC. This codes for CASSFSGGAMETQYF.

The rearrangement links TRBV4-2 to TRBJ2-3; 10 bases align to TRBD2. The CDR3 spans 16 residues. The V gene end was trimmed by 4 bases and the J gene end by 2 bases; junction bases not matched to a gene: 6. The germline V gene has CDR1 LGHNA and CDR2 YNFKEQ. The CDR3 here is CASSPRTSGLTDTQYF. CDR3 nucleotide sequence: TGTGCCAGCAGCCCACGGACTAGCGGCCTCACAGATACGCAGTATTTT.

Turning to this clone: The sample contains more than one DNA sequence encoding this CDR3. V usage is TRBV18 and J usage is TRBJ2-1; 11 positions agree with TRBD2. The CDR3 contains 16 residues. V gave up 0 bases and J gave up 5 bases; unmatched junction bases: 3. In germline, CDR1 is KGHSH, CDR2 LQKENI. The CDR3 loop is CASSPPGLAENNEQFF. DNA of the CDR3: TGTGCCAGCTCACCACCGGGACTAGCGGAAAACAATGAGCAGTTCTTC. The whole variable domain, remainder taken from reference TRBV18 and TRBJ2-1, is NAGVMQNPRHLVRRRGQEARLRCSPMKGHSHVYWYRQLPEEGLKFMVYLQKENIIDESGMPKERFSAEFPKEGPSILRIQQVVRGDSAAYFCASSPPGLAENNEQFFGPGTRLTVL.

This sequence joins TRBV9 and TRBJ2-7, with 8 nucleotides matching TRBD2. V trimming: 0 bases; J trimming: 3 bases; junction bases outside the gene matches: 2. The CDR3 runs to 14 residues. Germline lookup yields CDR1 SGDLS and CDR2 YYNGEE. CDR3 nucleotide sequence: TGTGCCAGCAGCGTAGGACTAGCGAGCTACGAGCAGTACTTC. It specifies CASSVGLASYEQYF.

This chain uses TRBV19 with TRBJ2-1; D is possibly TRBD2 (5 bases). The CDR3 is made up of 13 amino acids. Per germline, CDR1 LNHDA and CDR2 SQIVND (reference sequence). Trimming stripped 2 bases from V and 7 bases from J, with 9 bases between. CDR3 coding DNA: TGTGCCAGTAGTATAAACCGGGAAAATGAGCAGTTCTTC. This encodes CASSINRENEQFF.

This chain uses TRBV25-1 with TRBJ2-7; 7 bases are shared with TRBD2. V lost 4 bases and J lost 0; bases outside the gene matches: 6. Germline CDR1 and CDR2: MGHDK and SYGVNS. The CDR3 contains 15 residues. The DNA for the CDR3 is TGTGCCAGCAGTGTAGGCCGGGAGGCCTCCTACGAGCAGTACTTC. Translation: CASSVGREASYEQYF.

This chain links TRBV16 with TRBJ2-1, with 8 nucleotides matching TRBD2. CDR1 and CDR2 (germline): KGHSY, FQNENV. This CDR3 region has 14 residues. Trimming took 3 bases from V and 8 from J; bases not matched to a gene: 6. CDR3 loop: CASSQGLVSHEQFF. The CDR3 bases are TGTGCCAGCAGCCAGGGACTAGTCTCTCATGAGCAGTTCTTC.

The rearrangement links TRBV2 to TRBJ1-2; TRBD1 agrees at 7 bases. Trimming cost V 6 bases and J 4 bases; bases outside gene matches: 11. This CDR3 region has 15 residues. Germline CDR1 is SNHLY and CDR2 is FYNNEI. CDR3 residues: CASSRGTAILYGYTF. As DNA, the CDR3 is TGTGCCAGCAGCCGAGGGACAGCTATTCTCTATGGCTACACCTTC.

The sample holds one count of this clone. The rearrangement links TRBV6-6 to TRBJ1-2; D ambiguous. V shed 2 bases and J shed 5 bases, with 12 bases lying between them. Germline CDR1 is MNHNY and CDR2 is SVGAGI (reference sequence). This CDR3 is 14 amino acids long. This chain's CDR3 is CASSYAADLYGYTF. The CDR3 DNA sequence: TGTGCCAGCAGTTACGCGGCGGATTTGTATGGCTACACCTTC.

The chain couples TRBV6-5 to TRBJ1-1; no reliable D call. This CDR3 is 13 amino acids long. Deletions cut 4 bases from V and 2 bases from J, with 8 bases between. Germline CDR1 reads MNHEY; CDR2 reads SVGAGI. The CDR3 loop is CASSLAENTEAFF. CDR3 coding DNA: TGTGCCAGCAGTTTAGCGGAAAACACTGAAGCTTTCTTT.

The V call is TRBV30, the J call TRBJ1-2; 7 bases map to TRBD1. In germline, CDR1 is GTSNPN, CDR2 SVGIG (reference sequence). The CDR3 is made up of 16 amino acids. The ends lost 2 bases at V and 0 bases at J; junction bases unmatched: 9. The CDR3 bases are TGTGCCTGGAGTAAACGGGGGACAGCGGCTAACTATGGCTACACCTTC. It translates to CAWSKRGTAANYGYTF.

This clone was observed a single time. The chain combines TRBV18 with TRBJ2-1; tentatively, D is TRBD1 (6 bases). Deletions cut 6 bases from V and 5 bases from J, with 11 bases between. Germline assignment: CDR1 KGHSH and CDR2 LQKENI. The CDR3 is 13 residues long. The CDR3 DNA reads as TGTGCCAGCTCCAGGACAGTTCACAATGAGCAGTTCTTC. Amino acid sequence: CASSRTVHNEQFF.

This clone was observed a handful of times. The gene calls are TRBV13 and TRBJ2-3; 8 bases are a match to TRBD2. J lost 3 bases, V lost 5 bases, and 10 bases had no gene match. Germline loops: CDR1 PRHDT, CDR2 FYEKMQ (reference sequence). The CDR3 loop spans 16 amino acids. The CDR3 nucleotides are TGTGCCAGCAGCCCGTGGGGCCGGGAGGGTACAGATACGCAGTATTTT. This sequence encodes CASSPWGREGTDTQYF.